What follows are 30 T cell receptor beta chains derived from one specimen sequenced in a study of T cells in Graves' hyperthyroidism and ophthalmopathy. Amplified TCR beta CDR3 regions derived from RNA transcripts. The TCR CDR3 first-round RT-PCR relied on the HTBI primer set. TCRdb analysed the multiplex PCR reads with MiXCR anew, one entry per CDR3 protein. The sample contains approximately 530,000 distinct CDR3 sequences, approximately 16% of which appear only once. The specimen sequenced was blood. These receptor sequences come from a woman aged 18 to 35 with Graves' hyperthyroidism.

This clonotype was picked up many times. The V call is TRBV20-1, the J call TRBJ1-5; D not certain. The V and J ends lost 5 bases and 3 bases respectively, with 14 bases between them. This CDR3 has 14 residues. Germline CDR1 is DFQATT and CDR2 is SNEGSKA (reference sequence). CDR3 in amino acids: CSAETGRTNQPQHF. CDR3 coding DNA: TGCAGTGCTGAGACTGGACGGACCAATCAGCCCCAGCATTTT.

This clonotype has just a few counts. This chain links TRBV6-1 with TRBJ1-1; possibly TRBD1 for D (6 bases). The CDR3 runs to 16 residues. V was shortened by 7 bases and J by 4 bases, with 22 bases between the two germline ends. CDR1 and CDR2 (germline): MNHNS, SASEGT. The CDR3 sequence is CASNPWRGGGITEAFF. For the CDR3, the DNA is TGTGCCAGCAACCCCTGGAGGGGAGGGGGTATCACTGAAGCTTTCTTT.

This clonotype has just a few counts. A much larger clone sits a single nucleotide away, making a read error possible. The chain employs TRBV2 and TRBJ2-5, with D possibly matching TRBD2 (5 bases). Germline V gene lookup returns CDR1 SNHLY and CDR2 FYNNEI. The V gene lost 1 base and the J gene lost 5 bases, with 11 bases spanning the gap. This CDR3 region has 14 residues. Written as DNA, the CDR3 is TGTGCCAGCAGTGAAGGCCTCGGGAACGAGACCCAGTACTTC. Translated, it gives CASSEGLGNETQYF.

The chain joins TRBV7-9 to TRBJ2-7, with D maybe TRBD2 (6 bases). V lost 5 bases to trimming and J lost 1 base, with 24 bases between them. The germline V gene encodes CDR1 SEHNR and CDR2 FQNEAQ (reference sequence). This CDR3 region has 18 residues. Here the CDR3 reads CASSVGSGLRDRSYEQYF. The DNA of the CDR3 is TGTGCCAGCAGCGTAGGAAGTGGTCTGCGGGATAGGTCCTACGAGCAGTACTTC.

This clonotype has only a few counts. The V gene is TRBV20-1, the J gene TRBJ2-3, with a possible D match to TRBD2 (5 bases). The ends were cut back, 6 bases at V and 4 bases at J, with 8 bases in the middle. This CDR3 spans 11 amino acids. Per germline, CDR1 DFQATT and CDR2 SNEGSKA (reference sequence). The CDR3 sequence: CSAPAADTQYF. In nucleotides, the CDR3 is TGCAGTGCCCCAGCGGCAGATACGCAGTATTTT.

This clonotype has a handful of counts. The CDR3 region is CASRLTSGPPYEQYF. The DNA of the CDR3 is TGTGCCAGTCGTTTGACTAGCGGTCCCCCCTACGAGCAGTACTTC. The chain recombines TRBV19 with TRBJ2-7; 9 positions agree with TRBD2. Germline-derived CDR1 and CDR2 are LNHDA and SQIVND (reference sequence). This CDR3 has 15 amino acids. The V segment lost 8 bases and the J segment 2 bases; nucleotides outside the gene matches: 10.

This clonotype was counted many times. For the CDR3, the DNA is TGCAGTGCTAGAGATTTCGGGGGCGCCGGGAATCAGCCCCAGCATTTT. It translates to CSARDFGGAGNQPQHF. The V gene is TRBV20-1, the J gene TRBJ1-5, with TRBD1 as a possible D gene (6 bases). The germline V gene encodes CDR1 DFQATT and CDR2 SNEGSKA (reference sequence). The CDR3 runs to 16 residues. The germline V and J ends were trimmed by 0 bases and 4 bases, with 16 bases remaining between them.

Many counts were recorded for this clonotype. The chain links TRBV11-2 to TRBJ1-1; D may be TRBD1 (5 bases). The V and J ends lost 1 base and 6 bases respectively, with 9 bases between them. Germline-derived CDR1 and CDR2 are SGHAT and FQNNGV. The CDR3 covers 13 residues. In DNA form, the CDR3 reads TGTGCCAGCAGCTTAGCAGGGTTCCCTGAAGCTTTCTTT. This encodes CASSLAGFPEAFF.

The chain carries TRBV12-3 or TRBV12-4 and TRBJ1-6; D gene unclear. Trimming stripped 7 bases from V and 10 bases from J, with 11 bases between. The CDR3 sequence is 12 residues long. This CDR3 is CASTDPGSPLHF. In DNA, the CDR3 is TGTGCCAGCACCGACCCGGGCTCACCCCTCCACTTT.

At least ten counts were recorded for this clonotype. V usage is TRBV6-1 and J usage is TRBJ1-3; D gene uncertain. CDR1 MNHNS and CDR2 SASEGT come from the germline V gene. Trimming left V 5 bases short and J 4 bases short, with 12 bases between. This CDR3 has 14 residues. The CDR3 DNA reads TGTGCCAGCAGTAAAGATGAGGGCGGAAACACCATATATTTT. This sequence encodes CASSKDEGGNTIYF.

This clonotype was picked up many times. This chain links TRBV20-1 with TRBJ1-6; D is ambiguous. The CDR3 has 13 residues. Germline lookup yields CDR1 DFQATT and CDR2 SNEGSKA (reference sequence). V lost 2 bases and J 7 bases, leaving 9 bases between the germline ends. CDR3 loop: CSARSLGNSPLHF. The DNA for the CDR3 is TGCAGTGCTAGATCGCTAGGGAATTCACCCCTCCACTTT.

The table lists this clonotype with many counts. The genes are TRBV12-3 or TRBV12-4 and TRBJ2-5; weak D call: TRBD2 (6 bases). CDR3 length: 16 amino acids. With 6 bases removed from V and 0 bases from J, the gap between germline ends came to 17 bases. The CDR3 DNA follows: TGTGCCAGCAGAGCCAACGGCGGGATGTACCAAGAGACCCAGTACTTC. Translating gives CASRANGGMYQETQYF.

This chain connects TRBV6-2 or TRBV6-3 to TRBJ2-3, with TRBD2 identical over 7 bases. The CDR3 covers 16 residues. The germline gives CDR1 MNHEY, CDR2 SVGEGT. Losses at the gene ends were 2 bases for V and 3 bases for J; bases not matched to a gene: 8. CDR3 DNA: TGTGCCAGCAGTTACGCGATCGCGGGAGTGACAGATACGCAGTATTTT. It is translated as CASSYAIAGVTDTQYF.

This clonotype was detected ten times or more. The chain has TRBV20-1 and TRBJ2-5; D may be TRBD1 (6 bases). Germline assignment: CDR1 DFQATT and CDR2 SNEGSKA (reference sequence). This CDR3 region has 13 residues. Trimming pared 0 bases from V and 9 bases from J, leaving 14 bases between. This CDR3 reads CSARDGQSKAQYF. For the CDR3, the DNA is TGCAGTGCTAGAGACGGACAGTCAAAGGCCCAGTACTTC.

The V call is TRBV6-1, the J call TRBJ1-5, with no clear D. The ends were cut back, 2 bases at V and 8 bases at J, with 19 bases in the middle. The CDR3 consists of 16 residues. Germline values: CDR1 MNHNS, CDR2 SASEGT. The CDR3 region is CASSETPGRSTEPQHF. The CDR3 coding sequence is TGTGCCAGCAGTGAAACCCCCGGGCGTTCGACCGAGCCCCAGCATTTT.

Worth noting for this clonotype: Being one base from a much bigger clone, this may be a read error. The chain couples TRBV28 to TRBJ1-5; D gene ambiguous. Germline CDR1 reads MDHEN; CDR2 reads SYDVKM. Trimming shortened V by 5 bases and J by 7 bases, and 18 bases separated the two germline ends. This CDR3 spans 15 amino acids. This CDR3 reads CASSNRARSDQPQHF. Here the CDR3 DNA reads TGTGCCAGCAGTAACCGGGCCCGTTCCGACCAGCCCCAGCATTTT.

CDR3 in DNA: TGTGCCAGCAGTTTATCAATCAGGCTCCCGAACACCGGGGAGCTGTTTTTT. It codes for CASSLSIRLPNTGELFF. J is TRBJ2-2 and V is TRBV27, with D uncertain. The CDR3 is 17 residues long. The germline V gene encodes CDR1 MNHEY and CDR2 SMNVEV (reference sequence). V shed 0 bases and J shed 0 bases, with 11 bases lying between them.

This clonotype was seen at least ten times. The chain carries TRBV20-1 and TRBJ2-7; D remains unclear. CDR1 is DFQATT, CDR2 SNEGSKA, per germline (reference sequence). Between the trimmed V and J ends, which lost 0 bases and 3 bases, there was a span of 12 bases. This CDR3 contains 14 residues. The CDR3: CSARENRQRYEQYF. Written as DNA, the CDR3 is TGCAGTGCTAGAGAGAACAGACAACGCTACGAGCAGTACTTC.

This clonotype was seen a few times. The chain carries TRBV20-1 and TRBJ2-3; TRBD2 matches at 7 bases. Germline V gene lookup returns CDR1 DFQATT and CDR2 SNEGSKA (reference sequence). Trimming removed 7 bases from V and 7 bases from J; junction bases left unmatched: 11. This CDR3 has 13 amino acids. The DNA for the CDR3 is TGCAGTGGTTTTGGCGGGAGTGGGTATACGCAGTATTTT. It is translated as CSGFGGSGYTQYF.

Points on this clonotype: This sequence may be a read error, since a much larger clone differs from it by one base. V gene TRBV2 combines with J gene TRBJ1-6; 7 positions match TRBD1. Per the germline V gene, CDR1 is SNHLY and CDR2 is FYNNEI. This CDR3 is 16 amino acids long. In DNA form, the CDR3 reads TGTGCCAGCAAGTTCAGCGGCCCAGGGGGAAATTTACCCCTCCACTTT. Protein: CASKFSGPGGNLPLHF.

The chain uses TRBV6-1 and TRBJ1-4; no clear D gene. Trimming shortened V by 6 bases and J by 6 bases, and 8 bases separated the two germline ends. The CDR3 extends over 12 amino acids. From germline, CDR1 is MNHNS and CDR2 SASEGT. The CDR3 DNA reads TGTGCCAGCAGCCCACAAGATGAAAAACTGTTTTTT. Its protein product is CASSPQDEKLFF.

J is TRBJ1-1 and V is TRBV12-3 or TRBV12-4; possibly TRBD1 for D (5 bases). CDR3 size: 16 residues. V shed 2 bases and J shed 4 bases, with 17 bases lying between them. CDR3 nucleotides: TGTGCCAGCAGTTTACATTGGACAAGCCGGGGCACTGAAGCTTTCTTT. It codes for CASSLHWTSRGTEAFF.

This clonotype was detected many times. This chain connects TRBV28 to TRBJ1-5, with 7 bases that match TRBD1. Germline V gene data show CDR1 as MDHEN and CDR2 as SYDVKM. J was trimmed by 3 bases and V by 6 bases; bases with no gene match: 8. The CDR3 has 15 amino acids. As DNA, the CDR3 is TGTGCCAGCAGCCCGACAGGGACGTACAATCAGCCCCAGCATTTT. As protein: CASSPTGTYNQPQHF.

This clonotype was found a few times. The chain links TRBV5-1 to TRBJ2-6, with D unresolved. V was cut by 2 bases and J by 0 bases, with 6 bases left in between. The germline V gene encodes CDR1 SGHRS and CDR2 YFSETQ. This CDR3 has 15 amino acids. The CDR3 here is CASSLDFSGANVLTF. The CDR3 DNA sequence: TGCGCCAGCAGCTTAGACTTCTCTGGGGCCAACGTCCTGACTTTC.

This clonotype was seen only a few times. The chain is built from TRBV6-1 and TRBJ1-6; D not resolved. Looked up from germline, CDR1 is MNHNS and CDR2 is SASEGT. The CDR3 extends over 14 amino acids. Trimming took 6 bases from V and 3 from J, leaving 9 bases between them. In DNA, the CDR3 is TGTGCCAGCAGCTCCGGGATCTATAATTCACCCCTCCACTTT. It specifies CASSSGIYNSPLHF.

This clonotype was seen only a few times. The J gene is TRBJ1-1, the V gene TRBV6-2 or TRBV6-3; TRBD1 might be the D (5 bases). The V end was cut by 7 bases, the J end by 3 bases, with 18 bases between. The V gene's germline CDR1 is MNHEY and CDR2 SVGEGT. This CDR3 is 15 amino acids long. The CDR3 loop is CASTPGWGEDTEAFF. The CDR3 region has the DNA TGTGCCAGCACCCCAGGTTGGGGGGAGGACACTGAAGCTTTCTTT.

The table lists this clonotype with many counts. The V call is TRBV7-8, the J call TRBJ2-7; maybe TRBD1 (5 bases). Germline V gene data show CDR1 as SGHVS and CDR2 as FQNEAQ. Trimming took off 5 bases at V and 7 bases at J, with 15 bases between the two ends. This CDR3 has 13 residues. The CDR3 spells CASSPIRGGEQYF. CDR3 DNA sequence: TGTGCCAGCAGCCCGATTAGGGGTGGGGAGCAGTACTTC.

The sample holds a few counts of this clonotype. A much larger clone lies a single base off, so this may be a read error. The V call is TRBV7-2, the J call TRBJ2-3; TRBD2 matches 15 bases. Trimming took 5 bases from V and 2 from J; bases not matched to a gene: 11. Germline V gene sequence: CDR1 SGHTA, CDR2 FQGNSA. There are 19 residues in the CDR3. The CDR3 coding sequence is TGTGCCAGCAGCCTAGAGGGGACTAGCGGGAGGACCCACACAGATACGCAGTATTTT. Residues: CASSLEGTSGRTHTDTQYF.

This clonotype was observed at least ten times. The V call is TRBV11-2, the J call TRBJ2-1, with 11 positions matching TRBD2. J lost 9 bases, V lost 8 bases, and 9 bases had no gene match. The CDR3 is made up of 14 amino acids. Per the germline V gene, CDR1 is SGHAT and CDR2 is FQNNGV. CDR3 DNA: TGTGCCAGCGAGCTAGCGGGGGGACTTAGTGAGCAGTTCTTC. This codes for CASELAGGLSEQFF.

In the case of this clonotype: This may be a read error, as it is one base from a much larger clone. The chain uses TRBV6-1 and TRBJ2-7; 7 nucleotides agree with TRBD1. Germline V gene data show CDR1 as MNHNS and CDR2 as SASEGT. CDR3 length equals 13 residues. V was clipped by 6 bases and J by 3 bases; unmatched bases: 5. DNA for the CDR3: TGTGCCAGCAGCCCGGGACAGCACTACGAGCAGTACTTC. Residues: CASSPGQHYEQYF.